A single sample is the source of the 30 T cell receptor beta chains below, sequenced in a study of radiation and T cells in renal cell carcinoma. Stated time point: blood 2 weeks post-SBRT. Treatment: 15 Gy SBRT to primary tumor, nephrectomy 4 weeks later. The table came from immunoSEQ multiplex PCR; TCRdb's copy has only in-frame clones and leaves some out. The sample holds 100,000 to 150,000 clones; 81% are singletons and the top ten take 5% to 6.5%. The material was blood, obtained from a patient whose treatment included radiotherapy and nephrectomy. The source is a man aged 50 or older with renal cell carcinoma.

Of note for this clone: Distinct nucleotide sequences in the sample also encode this CDR3. This rearrangement joins TRBV7-8 to TRBJ2-5, with 14 bases identical to TRBD2. CDR1 is SGHVS, CDR2 FQNEAQ, per germline. The CDR3 consists of 17 residues. Germline trimming cut 0 bases from V and 2 bases from J; bases unmatched to any gene: 2. The CDR3 DNA follows: TGTGCCAGCAGCTTAGCGGGACTAGCGGGAGTTCAAGAGACCCAGTACTTC. This codes for CASSLAGLAGVQETQYF.

This clone occurred once. The chain carries TRBV5-1 and TRBJ2-7, with D possibly being TRBD2 (5 bases). V was trimmed by 1 base and J by 7 bases, leaving 12 bases between them. Germline lookup yields CDR1 SGHRS and CDR2 YFSETQ. The CDR3 has 13 residues. CDR3 sequence: CASSLLLDSEQYF. The CDR3 DNA follows: TGCGCCAGCAGCTTGTTACTAGACTCGGAGCAGTACTTC. The full variable domain, in which reference TRBV5-1 and TRBJ2-7 provide the parts outside the CDR3, is KAGVTQTPRYLIKTRGQQVTLSCSPISGHRSVSWYQQTPGQGLQFLFEYFSETQRNKGNFPGRFSGRQFSNSRSEMNVSTLELGDSALYLCASSLLLDSEQYFGPGTRLTVT.

J is TRBJ1-4 and V is TRBV7-9, with TRBD1 matching 11 bases. Germline V gives CDR1 SEHNR, CDR2 FQNEAQ (reference sequence). Trimming took 10 bases from V and 11 from J; bases not matched to a gene: 9. The CDR3 consists of 13 residues. The CDR3 here is CATKGQGGVKLFF. In DNA, the CDR3 is TGTGCCACGAAGGGACAGGGGGGGGTGAAACTGTTTTTT.

This chain uses TRBV6-1 with TRBJ2-6; possibly TRBD1 for D (5 bases). With 6 bases removed from V and 1 base from J, the gap between germline ends came to 7 bases. This CDR3 is 14 amino acids long. Germline CDR1 and CDR2: MNHNS and SASEGT. The CDR3 here is CASRGPSGANVLTF. The CDR3 coding sequence is TGTGCCAGCAGGGGGCCGTCTGGGGCCAACGTCCTGACTTTC.

The chain joins TRBV9 to TRBJ1-2; D is unresolved. The CDR3 is 14 residues long. Between the trimmed V and J ends, which lost 0 bases and 6 bases, there was a span of 12 bases. Germline loops: CDR1 SGDLS, CDR2 YYNGEE. The CDR3 loop reads CASSVAQALDGYTF. For the CDR3, the DNA is TGTGCCAGCAGCGTAGCGCAGGCCCTGGATGGCTACACCTTC.

This clone was seen only a few times. This rearrangement joins TRBV11-3 to TRBJ1-1, with D uncertain. CDR3 length: 11 residues. With 8 bases removed from V and 4 bases from J, the gap between germline ends came to 8 bases. CDR1 and CDR2 from the germline V gene are SGHNT and YENEEA. The CDR3 protein is CASPGGTEAFF. CDR3 sequence (DNA): TGTGCCAGCCCAGGAGGCACTGAAGCTTTCTTT.

The chain links TRBV10-2 to TRBJ1-3; no definite D call. CDR3 length equals 12 residues. Per germline, CDR1 WSHSY and CDR2 SAAADI. V was shortened by 7 bases and J by 0 bases, with 4 bases between the two germline ends. CDR3 bases: TGCGCCAGCACCGACTCTGGAAACACCATATATTTT. Residues: CASTDSGNTIYF.

This clone is a singleton in its sample. The gene calls are TRBV6-1 and TRBJ1-1; D ambiguous. Germline CDR1 is MNHNS and CDR2 is SASEGT. V dropped 2 bases and J dropped 2 bases, with 9 bases sitting between them. The CDR3 is made up of 14 amino acids. The CDR3: CASSELARNTEAFF. The CDR3 DNA follows: TGTGCCAGCAGTGAACTGGCCCGTAACACTGAAGCTTTCTTT.

The genes are TRBV10-3 and TRBJ1-4; no definite D call. From germline, CDR1 is ENHRY and CDR2 SYGVKD. Trimming took 8 bases from V and 4 from J, leaving 5 bases between them. This CDR3 is 11 amino acids long. CDR3 residues: CAIGSNEKLFF. CDR3 nucleotide sequence: TGTGCCATCGGGAGTAATGAAAAACTGTTTTTT.

This rearrangement joins TRBV13 to TRBJ2-1; the D is unclear. V lost 1 base, J lost 1 base, and 5 bases lay in between. This CDR3 spans 14 amino acids. CDR1 is PRHDT and CDR2 is FYEKMQ in the germline V gene (reference sequence). This CDR3 is CASSLEASYNEQFF. In DNA form, the CDR3 reads TGTGCCAGCAGCTTAGAGGCTTCCTACAATGAGCAGTTCTTC.

V and J are TRBV7-2 and TRBJ2-5, with D possibly being TRBD1 or TRBD2 (5 bases each). From germline, CDR1 is SGHTA and CDR2 FQGNSA. The CDR3 consists of 15 residues. Between the trimmed V and J ends, which lost 0 bases and 5 bases, there was a span of 13 bases. CDR3 amino acids: CASSLAGAGYETQYF. The CDR3 coding sequence is TGTGCCAGCAGCTTAGCGGGAGCAGGGTACGAGACCCAGTACTTC.

This chain links TRBV9 with TRBJ2-6, with D hard to call. The CDR3 has 20 residues. Trimming removed 0 bases at V and 0 bases at J, with 19 bases between. The germline V gene has CDR1 SGDLS and CDR2 YYNGEE. The CDR3 sequence is CASSVGSGSTKFSGANVLTF. The CDR3 DNA sequence: TGTGCCAGCAGCGTAGGATCCGGATCCACAAAATTCTCTGGGGCCAACGTCCTGACTTTC.

The gene calls are TRBV7-3 and TRBJ2-7, with 11 bases lining up with TRBD2. The CDR3 runs to 15 residues. The germline gives CDR1 SGHTA, CDR2 FQGTGA. The junction had 4 bases not matched to a gene; V was cut back by 5 bases and J by 1 base. CDR3 residues: CASSLGTSGSYEQYF. The CDR3 DNA is TGTGCCAGCAGCCTTGGGACTAGCGGATCCTACGAGCAGTACTTC. The full variable domain, in which reference TRBV7-3 and TRBJ2-7 provide the parts outside the CDR3, is GAGVSQTPSNKVTEKGKYVELRCDPISGHTALYWYRQSLGQGPEFLIYFQGTGAADDSGLPNDRFFAVRPEGSVSTLKIQRTERGDSAVYLCASSLGTSGSYEQYFGPGTRLTVT.

The V gene is TRBV14, the J gene TRBJ2-7; possible D gene TRBD2, 6 bases. CDR1 and CDR2 (germline): SGHDN, FVKESK. The ends were cut back, 4 bases at V and 0 bases at J, with 19 bases in the middle. This CDR3 region has 17 residues. CDR3 protein: CASSPIRAGLNSYEQYF. CDR3 sequence (DNA): TGTGCCAGCAGCCCCATCCGGGCGGGGCTAAACTCCTACGAGCAGTACTTC.

This clone came up a few times. The DNA for the CDR3 is TGCGCCAGCAGCTCCGGGACAGGATTCTACGGGGAGCTGTTTTTT. The encoded protein is CASSSGTGFYGELFF. The chain joins TRBV4-3 to TRBJ2-2, with 8 positions matching TRBD1. The CDR3 has 15 residues. Germline V gives CDR1 LGHNA, CDR2 YSLEER. V lost 5 bases, J lost 7 bases, and 9 bases stayed unmatched.

This clone was recorded a few times. Additional DNA sequences in this sample encode the identical CDR3. V usage is TRBV20-1 and J usage is TRBJ2-7, with D tentatively TRBD1 or TRBD2 (5 bases each). The CDR3 spans 11 residues. V shed 3 bases and J shed 3 bases, with 6 bases lying between them. The germline CDR1 and CDR2 sequences are DFQATT and SNEGSKA (reference sequence). The CDR3 nucleotides read TGCAGTGCTAGGAGGGGCTACGAGCAGTACTTC. This codes for CSARRGYEQYF.

The gene calls are TRBV18 and TRBJ1-2, with D possibly matching TRBD1 (6 bases). V gave up 3 bases and J gave up 11 bases, with 19 bases separating them. There are 14 residues in the CDR3. The germline CDR1 and CDR2 sequences are KGHSH and LQKENI. The CDR3: CASSPQGIDFSYTF. CDR3 coding DNA: TGTGCCAGCTCACCCCAGGGGATTGACTTCTCTTACACCTTC.

This clone was detected only once. The gene calls are TRBV29-1 and TRBJ2-7, with a tentative D call TRBD2 (5 bases). The CDR3 has 13 amino acids. Germline CDR1 reads SQVTM; CDR2 reads ANQGSEA. V lost 2 bases and J lost 2, with 10 bases in between. The DNA for the CDR3 is TGCAGCGTTGAAAAGCCCGGGGCCTACGAGCAGTACTTC. Its translation: CSVEKPGAYEQYF.

The DNA for the CDR3 is TGTGCCAGCAGCTTTTTGAGTCATTCACCCCTCCACTTT. Protein: CASSFLSHSPLHF. The chain links TRBV5-4 to TRBJ1-6; D is ambiguous. The length of the CDR3 is 13 residues. Trimming took off 2 bases at V and 8 bases at J, with 8 bases between the two ends. The germline V gene has CDR1 SGHNT and CDR2 YYREEE (reference sequence).

The CDR3 DNA follows: TGTGCCACCAGCAGAGATGGACCTAGCGGGAGTGAGCAGTACTTC. Its protein product is CATSRDGPSGSEQYF. The V and J genes are TRBV15 and TRBJ2-7; 10 nucleotides line up with TRBD2. The CDR3 consists of 15 residues. The V segment lost 0 bases and the J segment 7 bases; nucleotides outside the gene matches: 6. CDR1 LNHNV and CDR2 YYDKDF come from the germline V gene (reference sequence).

The chain combines TRBV9 with TRBJ2-2; D is perhaps TRBD2 (6 bases). This CDR3 has 14 residues. CDR1 SGDLS and CDR2 YYNGEE come from the germline V gene. Trimming shortened V by 3 bases and J by 8 bases, and 14 bases separated the two germline ends. The DNA of the CDR3 is TGTGCCAGCAGCGCCTTGGGGGGAACAGGGGAGCTGTTTTTT. Protein product: CASSALGGTGELFF.

This chain uses TRBV11-1 with TRBJ1-1; D is ambiguous. Germline CDR1 is SGHAT and CDR2 is FQDESV (reference sequence). Trimming removed 1 base from V and 1 base from J, with 7 bases in between. CDR3 length: 14 residues. CDR3 DNA: TGTGCCAGCAGCTTAGATTATCAGAACACTGAAGCTTTCTTT. Translation gives CASSLDYQNTEAFF.

The chain recombines TRBV4-1 with TRBJ2-7; TRBD2 matches 10 bases. Unmatched junction bases numbered 8, after V lost 0 bases and J lost 0 bases. The CDR3 runs 18 residues. CDR1 is MGHRA, CDR2 YSYEKL, per germline. The DNA of the CDR3 is TGCGCCAGCAGCCAAGAACTCGGGGGACTAGCGTACTCCTACGAGCAGTACTTC. It encodes CASSQELGGLAYSYEQYF.

The chain has TRBV7-2 and TRBJ1-2, with D maybe TRBD1 (6 bases). V gave up 0 bases and J gave up 5 bases, with 16 bases separating them. Germline V gene sequence: CDR1 SGHTA, CDR2 FQGNSA. This CDR3 is built from 16 residues. CDR3 bases: TGTGCCAGCAGCTTAGCCCTTGACAGGCCTTTGTATGGCTACACCTTC. Protein sequence: CASSLALDRPLYGYTF.

This clone was counted only a few times. This sequence joins TRBV9 and TRBJ2-3, with TRBD2 identical over 9 bases. With V trimmed by 1 base and J by 4 bases, 4 bases remained unmatched. Germline V lookup: CDR1 SGDLS, CDR2 YYNGEE. CDR3 size: 15 residues. Written as DNA, the CDR3 is TGTGCCAGCAGCGTATTGACTAGCGGCGCAGATACGCAGTATTTT. It codes for CASSVLTSGADTQYF.

This clone was observed a few times. Other DNA sequences in this specimen translate into the identical CDR3. The chain recombines TRBV2 with TRBJ1-1; a possible D gene is TRBD1 (5 bases). Germline CDR1 reads SNHLY; CDR2 reads FYNNEI. This CDR3 spans 11 amino acids. The V gene lost 6 bases and the J gene lost 3 bases, with 5 bases spanning the gap. CDR3 protein: CASRGDTEAFF. In nucleotides, the CDR3 is TGTGCCAGCAGGGGGGACACTGAAGCTTTCTTT. Using reference TRBV2 and TRBJ1-1 for the parts outside the CDR3, the full variable domain is EPEVTQTPSHQVTQMGQEVILRCVPISNHLYFYWYRQILGQKVEFLVSFYNNEISEKSEIFDDQFSVERPDGSNFTLKIRSTKLEDSAMYFCASRGDTEAFFGQGTRLTVV.

The chain recombines TRBV19 with TRBJ1-1, with 7 positions matching TRBD1. V lost 7 bases and J lost 2; bases outside the gene matches: 13. The CDR3 loop spans 16 amino acids. CDR1 and CDR2 from the germline V gene are LNHDA and SQIVND (reference sequence). The CDR3, as DNA: TGTGCCAGTATCCGGGACAGCATTAATATAAACACTGAAGCTTTCTTT. It specifies CASIRDSININTEAFF. Based on the CDR3 plus reference TRBV19 and TRBJ1-1, the full variable domain is DGGITQSPKYLFRKEGQNVTLSCEQNLNHDAMYWYRQDPGQGLRLIYYSQIVNDFQKGDIAEGYSVSREKKESFPLTVTSAQKNPTAFYLCASIRDSININTEAFFGQGTRLTVV.

This chain uses TRBV7-2 with TRBJ2-3, with a possible D match to TRBD1 (6 bases). Trimming cost V 2 bases and J 1 base, with 13 bases left between them. Per the germline V gene, CDR1 is SGHTA and CDR2 is FQGNSA. The CDR3 contains 16 residues. The CDR3 loop reads CASSLTWGRRTDTQYF. CDR3 coding DNA: TGTGCCAGCAGCTTAACATGGGGGCGACGCACAGATACGCAGTATTTT.

This rearrangement joins TRBV30 to TRBJ1-5, with D tentatively TRBD1 (6 bases). The CDR3 sequence is 15 residues long. Germline V gene data show CDR1 as GTSNPN and CDR2 as SVGIG (reference sequence). The V end lost 0 bases, the J end lost 7 bases, and 16 bases lay between the germline ends. The CDR3 loop is CAWSVLGGAGQPQHF. The DNA of the CDR3 is TGTGCCTGGAGTGTACTGGGGGGCGCGGGGCAGCCCCAGCATTTT.

This clone was picked up one time. Other DNA sequences in this sample translate to the same CDR3. V and J are TRBV6-6 and TRBJ2-7; D is ambiguous. CDR3 length: 14 residues. V lost 2 bases and J 0 bases, leaving 8 bases between the germline ends. Germline-derived CDR1 and CDR2 are MNHNY and SVGAGI (reference sequence). The CDR3 sequence is CASSYLADSYEQYF. The DNA for the CDR3 is TGTGCCAGCAGTTACCTGGCAGACTCCTACGAGCAGTACTTC.